A selection of T cell receptor beta chains follows, all from one sample in a study of T cell responses to AZD1222 COVID-19 vaccine. Profiling relied on immunoSEQ multiplex PCR, and the TCRdb table lists in-frame clones only, not all of them. The sample carries about 160,000 clones, approximately 90% recorded once. The sequencing here drew on peripheral blood, taken on day 0 of MenACWY control vaccination. The receptor source for this set is an adult in good health. CDR3s leave out the opening cysteine and the closing phenylalanine or tryptophan.

cdr3_length | j_call | v_call | cdr3_aa
12 | TRBJ2-5 | TRBV5-1 | ASRPTGRQETQY
12 | TRBJ2-2 | TRBV7-3 | ASSLRVNTGELF
13 | TRBJ2-2 | TRBV11-3 | ASSLVGGDTGELF
15 | TRBJ2-6 | TRBV18 | ASSPLFVQSGANVLT
13 | TRBJ1-1 | TRBV5-4 | ASSLDGTSNTEAF
13 | TRBJ1-5 | TRBV5-1 | ASSWKGGGLEPQH
13 | TRBJ2-6 | TRBV11-1 | ASSHDRAGANVLT
10 | TRBJ1-2 | TRBV4-2 | ASSTQGIGYT
13 | TRBJ1-2 | TRBV7-9 | ASSGGTVANYGYT
13 | TRBJ2-7 | TRBV11-1 | ASSYSGQGLYEQY
12 | TRBJ2-1 | TRBV2 | ASRYASGGNEQF
9 | TRBJ2-1 | TRBV7-8 | ASSLLTEQF
13 | TRBJ2-3 | TRBV5-5 | ASTVDGTTTDTQY
14 | TRBJ1-1 | TRBV4-2 | ASSQAGTAGGPEAF
12 | TRBJ2-1 | TRBV29-1 | SVGDRGSYNEQF
11 | TRBJ2-1 | TRBV9 | ASSSRSPHEQF
14 | TRBJ1-2 | TRBV18 | ASAPPGTGSFYGYT
11 | TRBJ1-6 | TRBV27 | ASSLKGRSPLH
11 | TRBJ1-1 | TRBV7-3 | ASSWGHGTEAF
12 | TRBJ2-3 | TRBV9 | ASSVGQGGDTQY
11 | TRBJ2-7 | TRBV10-3 | AISSGTGNEQY
8 | TRBJ1-1 | TRBV29-1 | SVANTEAF
14 | TRBJ2-7 | TRBV28 | ASSLGTAGVFYEQY
12 | TRBJ2-3 | TRBV7-2 | ASLATSGTDTQY
13 | TRBJ1-4 | TRBV6-5 | ASVLEGARVEKLF
12 | TRBJ1-6 | TRBV3-1/TRBV3-2 | ASSIGTGVSPLH
13 | TRBJ1-1 | TRBV5-1 | ASSRTQGDSTEAF
16 | TRBJ2-7 | TRBV7-2 | ASSPRTSGSSPSYEQY
11 | TRBJ2-7 | TRBV11-1 | ASSVGTGWAQY
15 | TRBJ2-3 | TRBV5-1 | ASSLDDRPGATDTQY
21 | TRBJ2-2 | TRBV13 | ASSQPPQVADKELAGGTGELF
13 | TRBJ1-6 | TRBV3-1/TRBV3-2 | ASSQGSGSNSPLH
14 | TRBJ2-1 | TRBV7-2 | ASSLAASGSASEQF
13 | TRBJ2-7 | TRBV7-3 | ASSLNRAPSYEQY
14 | TRBJ2-6 | TRBV10-2 | ASSGRARSGANVLT
14 | TRBJ2-7 | TRBV19 | ASSNTRGEFRYEQY